The 8 T cell receptor beta chains reported below all come from one sample, sequenced in a study of PD-L1 blockade in urothelial cancer. Clones were read by immunoSEQ multiplex PCR, and TCRdb kept only the in-frame ones, dropping some. Of over 50,000 clones in the sample, just over 85% were seen once. Specimen: PBMCs, collected around atezolizumab (anti-PD-L1) treatment. These TCRs come from a man aged 50 or older with urothelial cancer.

Concerning this clone itself: The same CDR3 arises from other DNA sequences in this sample as well. The genes are TRBV28 and TRBJ1-6, with 8 bases that match TRBD1. The CDR3 has 15 residues. Germline CDR1 reads MDHEN; CDR2 reads SYDVKM. Germline trimming cut 6 bases from V and 9 bases from J; bases unmatched to any gene: 10. The CDR3 DNA follows: TGTGCCAGCAGACCCCCAGGACAGGGCTCTTCACCCCTCCACTTT. Translated: CASRPPGQGSSPLHF.

The chain recombines TRBV19 with TRBJ2-3; 14 bases align to TRBD2. The germline V gene has CDR1 LNHDA and CDR2 SQIVND (reference sequence). CDR3 length: 15 residues. V trimming: 6 bases; J trimming: 3 bases; junction bases outside the gene matches: 2. The CDR3 loop reads CASSGTSGGTDTQYF. The DNA for the CDR3 is TGTGCCAGTAGCGGGACTAGCGGGGGAACAGATACGCAGTATTTT.

This rearrangement joins TRBV28 to TRBJ1-2; 9 nucleotides line up with TRBD1. The CDR3 runs to 13 residues. From germline, CDR1 is MDHEN and CDR2 SYDVKM. J gave up 8 bases and V 5 bases, and 6 bases lay outside the gene matches. CDR3 sequence (DNA): TGTGCCAGCAGTACAGGGACAGGGTTCGGCTACACCTTC. Translation: CASSTGTGFGYTF.

The chain combines TRBV5-6 with TRBJ1-5, with 10 bases matching TRBD1. Germline V gene sequence: CDR1 SGHDT, CDR2 YYEEEE. The CDR3 covers 17 residues. J lost 7 bases, V lost 2 bases, and 12 bases had no gene match. CDR3 residues: CASSLSRDRGRSQPQHF. The CDR3 DNA reads as TGTGCCAGCAGCTTATCCCGGGACAGGGGCCGGAGCCAGCCCCAGCATTTT.

V usage is TRBV6-5 and J usage is TRBJ1-2; 7 bases line up with TRBD1. The V gene's germline CDR1 is MNHEY and CDR2 SVGAGI. With 4 bases clipped from V and 11 bases from J, the junction kept 7 bases outside the gene matches. The CDR3 runs 12 residues. In DNA form, the CDR3 reads TGTGCCAGCAGTTCCGGGACAGTTATGTACACCTTC. It is translated as CASSSGTVMYTF.

V is TRBV10-3 and J is TRBJ1-5, with D uncertain. CDR3 length equals 15 residues. Germline V gene sequence: CDR1 ENHRY, CDR2 SYGVKD. Trimming removed 3 bases at V and 4 bases at J, with 13 bases between. Here the CDR3 reads CAISDGGLGNQPQHF. CDR3 bases: TGTGCCATCAGTGATGGTGGACTTGGGAATCAGCCCCAGCATTTT.

The rearrangement links TRBV6-1 to TRBJ1-6; TRBD1 aligns across 11 bases. V lost 4 bases to trimming and J lost 7 bases; unmatched junction nucleotides: 6. CDR1 MNHNS and CDR2 SASEGT come from the germline V gene. The CDR3 runs to 16 residues. CDR3 coding DNA: TGTGCCAGCAGTGTCGGGACAGGGGGTGAGAATTCACCCCTCCACTTT. As protein: CASSVGTGGENSPLHF.

This clone was detected only a few times. The V call is TRBV27, the J call TRBJ2-5; 8 positions match TRBD2. This CDR3 has 15 residues. Germline V gives CDR1 MNHEY, CDR2 SMNVEV (reference sequence). V lost 5 bases and J lost 2; bases outside the gene matches: 7. In DNA form, the CDR3 reads TGTGCCAGCAGTCAGGGACTAGTGGGGCAAGAGACCCAGTACTTC. This sequence encodes CASSQGLVGQETQYF.